Listed below are T cell receptor beta chains from one sample, sequenced in a study of naive and memory T cell subsets. TCRdb recomputed calls from the UMI-ligation and nested PCR reads with MiXCR, one row per CDR3 protein. The sample consists of about 150,000 distinct CDR3 sequences, over 20% of them appearing once. What was sequenced was naive CD4+ T cells from blood. These receptors all stem from a human donor in good health. Each CDR3 is given with its conserved first and last residue. A D gene is named only where the DNA matches it firmly. A row's size may be missing; if present it is once, few, many or a size class.

j_gene: TRBJ1-5
v_gene: TRBV4-2
d_gene: TRBD1
abundance: few
CDR3aa: CASSQDTGDQPQHF
CDR3nt: TGTGCCAGCAGCCAAGATACAGGGGATCAGCCCCAGCATTTT

j_gene: TRBJ2-5
v_gene: TRBV7-3
d_gene: TRBD1
abundance: .
CDR3aa: CASSPRTGRRQETQYF
CDR3nt: TGTGCCAGCAGCCCACGGACAGGGCGCCGCCAAGAGACCCAGTACTTC

j_gene: TRBJ2-7
v_gene: TRBV7-9
d_gene: .
abundance: few
CDR3aa: CASSEITGPNYEQYF
CDR3nt: TGTGCCAGCAGTGAGATTACGGGACCCAACTACGAGCAGTACTTC

j_gene: TRBJ2-1
v_gene: TRBV7-9
d_gene: .
abundance: .
CDR3aa: CASSPFAGEGDNEQFF
CDR3nt: TGTGCCAGCAGCCCTTTCGCGGGAGAGGGGGACAATGAGCAGTTCTTC

j_gene: TRBJ2-2
v_gene: TRBV19
d_gene: .
abundance: few
CDR3aa: CASSISQANTGELFF
CDR3nt: TGTGCCAGTAGTATTTCGCAGGCGAACACCGGGGAGCTGTTTTTT

j_gene: TRBJ2-7
v_gene: TRBV7-8
d_gene: .
abundance: .
CDR3aa: CASSFGGRTTYEQYF
CDR3nt: TGTGCCAGCAGCTTCGGGGGACGGACAACCTACGAGCAGTACTTC

j_gene: TRBJ1-2
v_gene: TRBV2
d_gene: .
abundance: few
CDR3aa: CASSVDRNYGYTF
CDR3nt: TGTGCCAGCAGTGTGGACCGAAACTATGGCTACACCTTC

j_gene: TRBJ2-1
v_gene: TRBV29-1
d_gene: TRBD2
abundance: .
CDR3aa: CSLRSSGTYNEQFF
CDR3nt: TGCAGCCTTCGGTCTAGCGGAACCTACAATGAGCAGTTCTTC

j_gene: TRBJ1-5
v_gene: TRBV12-5
d_gene: .
abundance: .
CDR3aa: CASGPILGQPQHF
CDR3nt: TGTGCTAGTGGTCCTATTCTGGGTCAGCCCCAGCATTTT

j_gene: TRBJ2-1
v_gene: TRBV5-6
d_gene: TRBD1
abundance: .
CDR3aa: CASSRDRVCSYNEQFF
CDR3nt: TGTGCCAGCAGCCGGGACAGGGTCTGCTCCTACAATGAGCAGTTCTTC

j_gene: TRBJ2-1
v_gene: TRBV6-2/TRBV6-3
d_gene: .
abundance: .
CDR3aa: CASSYSATGLGEQFF
CDR3nt: TGTGCCAGCAGTTACTCGGCCACGGGGTTAGGGGAGCAGTTCTTC

j_gene: TRBJ2-3
v_gene: TRBV6-5
d_gene: TRBD2
abundance: few
CDR3aa: CASSLAGLSTDTQYF
CDR3nt: TGTGCCAGCAGTTTAGCGGGCCTAAGCACAGATACGCAGTATTTT

j_gene: TRBJ1-3
v_gene: TRBV6-5
d_gene: .
abundance: .
CDR3aa: CASSYSTGRENTIYF
CDR3nt: TGTGCCAGCAGTTACTCGACAGGTCGAGAAAACACCATATATTTT

j_gene: TRBJ2-7
v_gene: TRBV7-2
d_gene: .
abundance: .
CDR3aa: CASSLQYTGEQYF
CDR3nt: TGTGCCAGCAGCTTACAGTATACAGGGGAGCAGTACTTC

j_gene: TRBJ2-3
v_gene: TRBV30
d_gene: TRBD2
abundance: many
CDR3aa: CAWSFFRGVSSDTQYF
CDR3nt: TGTGCCTGGAGTTTCTTCCGGGGGGTTTCTTCAGATACGCAGTATTTT

j_gene: TRBJ2-7
v_gene: TRBV28
d_gene: .
abundance: .
CDR3aa: CASSQNLPHEQYF
CDR3nt: TGTGCCAGCAGTCAAAACCTCCCCCACGAGCAGTACTTC

j_gene: TRBJ2-1
v_gene: TRBV11-2
d_gene: .
abundance: .
CDR3aa: CASSSPREGMGQFF
CDR3nt: TGTGCCAGCAGCTCACCCCGTGAGGGAATGGGGCAGTTCTTC

j_gene: TRBJ2-1
v_gene: TRBV7-2
d_gene: .
abundance: .
CDR3aa: CASSLRGGPTEQFF
CDR3nt: TGTGCCAGCAGCTTAAGGGGCGGCCCGACGGAGCAGTTCTTC

j_gene: TRBJ1-4
v_gene: TRBV18
d_gene: .
abundance: few
CDR3aa: CASSPNRSNEKLFF
CDR3nt: TGTGCCAGCTCACCAAACAGGAGTAATGAAAAACTGTTTTTT

j_gene: TRBJ2-3
v_gene: TRBV29-1
d_gene: .
abundance: .
CDR3aa: CRDPRDSDTQYF
CDR3nt: TGCAGAGACCCCAGGGACTCAGATACGCAGTATTTT

j_gene: TRBJ2-1
v_gene: TRBV20-1
d_gene: TRBD2
abundance: .
CDR3aa: CSASSGTRSYNEQFF
CDR3nt: TGCAGTGCCTCGTCCGGGACTAGGTCCTACAATGAGCAGTTCTTC

j_gene: TRBJ2-3
v_gene: TRBV7-9
d_gene: TRBD1
abundance: many
CDR3aa: CASSPGAGGSDTQYF
CDR3nt: TGTGCCAGCAGCCCCGGAGCAGGGGGCTCTGATACGCAGTATTTT

j_gene: TRBJ2-7
v_gene: TRBV20-1
d_gene: .
abundance: .
CDR3aa: CSARGVTYEQYF
CDR3nt: TGCAGTGCTAGGGGTGTTACCTACGAGCAGTACTTC

j_gene: TRBJ2-1
v_gene: TRBV11-2
d_gene: .
abundance: many
CDR3aa: CASSLLTDNEQFF
CDR3nt: TGTGCCAGCAGCTTACTGACAGACAATGAGCAGTTCTTC

j_gene: TRBJ2-1
v_gene: TRBV28
d_gene: TRBD1
abundance: .
CDR3aa: CASSLWDRPNEQFF
CDR3nt: TGTGCCAGCAGTTTATGGGACAGGCCTAATGAGCAGTTCTTC

j_gene: TRBJ2-2
v_gene: TRBV25-1
d_gene: TRBD2
abundance: .
CDR3aa: CASRTVGLAGTGELFF
CDR3nt: TGTGCCAGCAGGACGGTAGGACTAGCGGGTACCGGGGAGCTGTTTTTT

j_gene: TRBJ2-3
v_gene: TRBV5-1
d_gene: .
abundance: once
CDR3aa: CASSSKPDSGTDTQYF
CDR3nt: TGCGCCAGCAGCTCCAAACCGGACAGCGGCACAGATACGCAGTATTTT

j_gene: TRBJ1-6
v_gene: TRBV6-5
d_gene: TRBD1
abundance: few
CDR3aa: CASSYVWDRSNSPLHF
CDR3nt: TGTGCCAGCAGCTACGTTTGGGACAGGTCTAATTCACCCCTCCACTTT

j_gene: TRBJ1-1
v_gene: TRBV20-1
d_gene: .
abundance: few
CDR3aa: CSAGRANTEAFF
CDR3nt: TGCAGTGCTGGGCGAGCAAACACTGAAGCTTTCTTT

j_gene: TRBJ2-1
v_gene: TRBV5-4
d_gene: .
abundance: .
CDR3aa: CASSEGTPREQFF
CDR3nt: TGTGCCAGCAGCGAGGGGACCCCACGCGAGCAGTTCTTC

j_gene: TRBJ2-2
v_gene: TRBV28
d_gene: .
abundance: .
CDR3aa: CASRGTGELFF
CDR3nt: TGTGCCAGCAGGGGCACCGGGGAGCTGTTTTTT

j_gene: TRBJ2-1
v_gene: TRBV11-2
d_gene: .
abundance: many
CDR3aa: CASSLDRDNEQFF
CDR3nt: TGTGCCAGCAGCTTAGATCGGGATAATGAGCAGTTCTTC

j_gene: TRBJ2-3
v_gene: TRBV7-9
d_gene: .
abundance: few
CDR3aa: CASSLAGVATDTQYF
CDR3nt: TGTGCCAGCAGCTTAGCGGGAGTCGCCACAGATACGCAGTATTTT

j_gene: TRBJ1-1
v_gene: TRBV5-1
d_gene: .
abundance: .
CDR3aa: CASSLTGLNTEAFF
CDR3nt: TGCGCCAGCAGCTTGACAGGCTTAAACACTGAAGCTTTCTTT

j_gene: TRBJ1-4
v_gene: TRBV19
d_gene: TRBD1
abundance: .
CDR3aa: CASSTPGQGNEKLFF
CDR3nt: TGTGCCAGTAGTACTCCGGGACAGGGTAATGAAAAACTGTTTTTT

j_gene: TRBJ2-4
v_gene: TRBV28
d_gene: .
abundance: few
CDR3aa: CASSFTLGGAGLAKNIQYF
CDR3nt: TGTGCCAGCAGTTTTACTCTTGGGGGCGCAGGACTAGCCAAAAACATTCAGTACTTC

j_gene: TRBJ2-7
v_gene: TRBV28
d_gene: .
abundance: .
CDR3aa: CASSRQRHSYEQYF
CDR3nt: TGTGCCAGCAGTCGCCAGCGGCACTCCTACGAGCAGTACTTC

j_gene: TRBJ2-2
v_gene: TRBV5-1
d_gene: .
abundance: many
CDR3aa: CASSWRPRGPDANTGELFF
CDR3nt: TGCGCCAGCAGCTGGAGGCCCCGAGGTCCGGATGCGAACACCGGGGAGCTGTTTTTT

j_gene: TRBJ1-2
v_gene: TRBV20-1
d_gene: .
abundance: few
CDR3aa: CSARDPTLRTGGYTF
CDR3nt: TGCAGTGCTAGAGATCCCACGCTTCGGACCGGCGGCTACACCTTC

j_gene: TRBJ2-4
v_gene: TRBV21-1
d_gene: .
abundance: few
CDR3aa: CASSKKPKNIQYF
CDR3nt: TGTGCCAGCAGCAAAAAACCCAAAAACATTCAGTACTTC